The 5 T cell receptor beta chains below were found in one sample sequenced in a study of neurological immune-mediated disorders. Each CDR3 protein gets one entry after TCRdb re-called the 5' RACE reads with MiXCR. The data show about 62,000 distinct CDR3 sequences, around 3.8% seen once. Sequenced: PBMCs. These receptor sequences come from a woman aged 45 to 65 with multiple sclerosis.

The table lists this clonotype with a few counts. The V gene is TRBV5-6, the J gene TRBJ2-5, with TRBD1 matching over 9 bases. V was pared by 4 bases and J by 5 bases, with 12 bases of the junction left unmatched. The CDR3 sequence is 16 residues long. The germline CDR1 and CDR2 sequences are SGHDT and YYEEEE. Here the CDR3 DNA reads TGTGCCAGCAGCCAAAGAGGGACAGGGATCAGGGAGACCCAGTACTTC. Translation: CASSQRGTGIRETQYF.

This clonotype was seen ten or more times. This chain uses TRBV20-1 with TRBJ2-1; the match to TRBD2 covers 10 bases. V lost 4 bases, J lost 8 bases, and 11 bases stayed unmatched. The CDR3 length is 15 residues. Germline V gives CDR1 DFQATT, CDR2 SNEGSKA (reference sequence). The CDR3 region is CSATELAGSKYEQFF. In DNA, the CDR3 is TGCAGTGCTACCGAACTAGCGGGATCGAAATATGAGCAGTTCTTC.

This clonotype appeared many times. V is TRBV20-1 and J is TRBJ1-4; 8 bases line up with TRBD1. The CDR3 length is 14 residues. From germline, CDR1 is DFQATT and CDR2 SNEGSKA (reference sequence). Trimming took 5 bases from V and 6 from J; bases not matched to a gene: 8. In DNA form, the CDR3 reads TGCAGTGCTGGAAATGGACAGGGCGATGAAAAACTGTTTTTT. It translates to CSAGNGQGDEKLFF.

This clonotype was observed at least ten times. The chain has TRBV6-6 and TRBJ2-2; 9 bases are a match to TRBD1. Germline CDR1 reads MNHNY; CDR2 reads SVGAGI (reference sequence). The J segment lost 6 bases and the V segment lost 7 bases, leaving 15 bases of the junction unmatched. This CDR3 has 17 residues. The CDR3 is CASKDQPGQGPAGELFF. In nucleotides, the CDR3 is TGTGCCAGCAAGGACCAGCCGGGACAGGGTCCCGCCGGGGAGCTGTTTTTT.

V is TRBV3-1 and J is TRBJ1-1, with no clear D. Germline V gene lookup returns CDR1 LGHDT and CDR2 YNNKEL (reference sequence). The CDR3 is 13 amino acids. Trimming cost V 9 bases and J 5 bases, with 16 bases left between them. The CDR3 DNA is TGTGCCAGTAAAACCAACGGTCGGACTGAAGCTTTCTTT. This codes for CASKTNGRTEAFF.